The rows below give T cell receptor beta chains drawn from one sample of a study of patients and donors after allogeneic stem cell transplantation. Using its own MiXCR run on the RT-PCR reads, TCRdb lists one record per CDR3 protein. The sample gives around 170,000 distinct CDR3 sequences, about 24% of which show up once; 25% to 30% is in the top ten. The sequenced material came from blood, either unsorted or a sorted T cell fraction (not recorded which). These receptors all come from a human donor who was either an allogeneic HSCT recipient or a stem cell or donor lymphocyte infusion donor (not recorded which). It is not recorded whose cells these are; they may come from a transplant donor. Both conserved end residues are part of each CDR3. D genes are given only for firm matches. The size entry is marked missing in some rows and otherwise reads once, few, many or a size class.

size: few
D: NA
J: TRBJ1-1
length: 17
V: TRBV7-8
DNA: TGTGCCAGCAGCTTGGAACTATTTATAAGACCGAACACTGAAGCTTTCTTT
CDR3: CASSLELFIRPNTEAFF

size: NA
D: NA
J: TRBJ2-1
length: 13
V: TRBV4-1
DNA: TGCGCCAGCAGCCAAGGGACCACGCTCGGGCAGTTCTTC
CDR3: CASSQGTTLGQFF

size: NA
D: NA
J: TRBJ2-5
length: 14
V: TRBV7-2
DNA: TGTGCCAGCAGTTTTAGCCATATCCAAGAGACCCAGTACTTC
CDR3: CASSFSHIQETQYF

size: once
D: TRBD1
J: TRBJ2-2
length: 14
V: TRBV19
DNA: TGTGCCAGTAGTTGGGGACAGGGTACCGGGGAGCTGTTTTTT
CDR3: CASSWGQGTGELFF

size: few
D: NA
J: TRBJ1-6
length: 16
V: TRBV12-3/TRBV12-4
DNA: TGTGCCAGCAGCCCTTGGGGGGGGCCCTTCGATTCACCCCTCCACTTT
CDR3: CASSPWGGPFDSPLHF

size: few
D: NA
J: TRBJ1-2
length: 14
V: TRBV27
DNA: TGTGCCAGCAGTTTATCCTCATGGGCCTATGGCTACACCTTC
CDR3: CASSLSSWAYGYTF

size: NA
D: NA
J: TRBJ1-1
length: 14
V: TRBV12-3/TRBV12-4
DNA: TGTGCCAGCAGACCAGGCTATTCTACAACTGAAGCTTTCTTT
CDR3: CASRPGYSTTEAFF

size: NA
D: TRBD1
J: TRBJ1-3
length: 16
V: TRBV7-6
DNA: TGTGCCAGCAGCCCCACCACAGGGGGTCCTGGAAACACCATATATTTT
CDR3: CASSPTTGGPGNTIYF

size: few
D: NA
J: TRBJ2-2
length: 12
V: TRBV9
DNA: TGTGCCAGCAGCGTAGAGGTCGGGGAGCTGTTTTTT
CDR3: CASSVEVGELFF

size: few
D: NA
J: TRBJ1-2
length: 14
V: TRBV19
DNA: TGTGCCAGTATGGACAGTCCAATTGGCTATGGCTACACCTTC
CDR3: CASMDSPIGYGYTF

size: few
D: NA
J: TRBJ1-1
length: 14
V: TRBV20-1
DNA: TGCAGTGCTAGATCGGGATCGGACAACACTGAAGCTTTCTTT
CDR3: CSARSGSDNTEAFF

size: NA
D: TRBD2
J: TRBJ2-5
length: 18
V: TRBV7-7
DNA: TGTGCTAGCAGCCGATCCATCCAGCGGGAGGCCGCCAGTAAGACCCAGTACTTC
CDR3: CASSRSIQREAASKTQYF

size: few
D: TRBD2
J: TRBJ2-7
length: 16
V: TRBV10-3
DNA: TGTGCCACCTCATTACTAGCGGGAGGGTTCACCTACGAGCAGTACTTC
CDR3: CATSLLAGGFTYEQYF

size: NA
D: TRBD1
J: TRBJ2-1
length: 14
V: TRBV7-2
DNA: TGTGCCAGCAGCCCACAGGGGGCCTACAATGAGCAGTTCTTC
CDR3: CASSPQGAYNEQFF

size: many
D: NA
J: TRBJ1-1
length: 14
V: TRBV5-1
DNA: TGCGCCAGCAGCTTGTTAGGGGCGAACACTGAAGCTTTCTTT
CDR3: CASSLLGANTEAFF

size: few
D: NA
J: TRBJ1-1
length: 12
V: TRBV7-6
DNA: TGTGCCAGCAGCCGTCTGAACACTGAAGCTTTCTTT
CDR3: CASSRLNTEAFF

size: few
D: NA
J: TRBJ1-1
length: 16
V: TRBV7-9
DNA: TGTGCCAGCAGCCCCAAAGGGGGGGTCGACAACACTGAAGCTTTCTTT
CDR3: CASSPKGGVDNTEAFF

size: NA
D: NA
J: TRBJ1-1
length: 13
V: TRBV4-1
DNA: TGCGCCAGCAGCCAACTCTCAGACACTGAAGCTTTCTTT
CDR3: CASSQLSDTEAFF

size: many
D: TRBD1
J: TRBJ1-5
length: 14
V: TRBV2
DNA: TGTGCCAGCAGTGACTGGACAGGGGATCAGCCCCAGCATTTT
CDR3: CASSDWTGDQPQHF

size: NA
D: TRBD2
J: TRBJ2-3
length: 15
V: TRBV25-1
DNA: TGTGCCAGCAGTGAAGGGACTAGCGGGGTAGATACGCAGTATTTT
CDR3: CASSEGTSGVDTQYF

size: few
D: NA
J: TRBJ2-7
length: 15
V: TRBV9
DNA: TGTGCCAGCAGCGTAGGGGGGGCGACCACCTACGAGCAGTACTTC
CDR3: CASSVGGATTYEQYF

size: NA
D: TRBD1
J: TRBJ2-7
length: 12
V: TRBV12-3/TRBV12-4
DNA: TGTGCCAGCAGTACAGGGGGAGGCGAGCAGTACTTC
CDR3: CASSTGGGEQYF

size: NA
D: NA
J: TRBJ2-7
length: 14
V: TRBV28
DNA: TGTGCCAGCACCCTTGTCCGGGAAACCTACGAGCAGTACTTC
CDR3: CASTLVRETYEQYF

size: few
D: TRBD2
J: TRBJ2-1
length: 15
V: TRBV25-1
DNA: TGTGCCAGCAGTGAAGCGGGAGATGGCTACAATGAGCAGTTCTTC
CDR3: CASSEAGDGYNEQFF

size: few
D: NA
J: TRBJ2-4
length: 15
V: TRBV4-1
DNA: TGCGCCAGCAGCCAGGGATTGCTAGCCAAAAACATTCAGTACTTC
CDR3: CASSQGLLAKNIQYF

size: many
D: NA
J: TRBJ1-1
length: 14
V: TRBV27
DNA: TGTGCCAGCACTCCCAGCCAGGTGAACACTGAAGCTTTCTTT
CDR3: CASTPSQVNTEAFF

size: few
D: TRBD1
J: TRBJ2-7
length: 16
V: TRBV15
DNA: TGTGCCACCAGCAGAGATCACCCCGGACAGGTAGACGAGCAGTACTTC
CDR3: CATSRDHPGQVDEQYF

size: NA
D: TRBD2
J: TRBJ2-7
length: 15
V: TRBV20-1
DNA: TGCAGTGCTATACCCATAGGGACTAGTGACTACGAGCAGTACTTC
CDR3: CSAIPIGTSDYEQYF

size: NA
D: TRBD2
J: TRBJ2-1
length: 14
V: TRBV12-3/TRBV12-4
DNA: TGTGCCAGCAGGGTTTTTCTAGCGGGAGAAGATGAGTTCTTC
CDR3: CASRVFLAGEDEFF

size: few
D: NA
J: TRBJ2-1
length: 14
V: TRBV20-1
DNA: TGCAGTGCTCTCTACGATACAGGATACAATGAGCAGTTCTTC
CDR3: CSALYDTGYNEQFF

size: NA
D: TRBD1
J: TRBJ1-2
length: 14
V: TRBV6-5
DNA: TGTGCCAGCAGTTACTCAGGGGGCGTGTATGGCTACACCTTC
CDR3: CASSYSGGVYGYTF

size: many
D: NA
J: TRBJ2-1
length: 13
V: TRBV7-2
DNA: TGTGCCAGCCGAAACCGCTCCTACAATGAGCAGTTCTTC
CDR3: CASRNRSYNEQFF

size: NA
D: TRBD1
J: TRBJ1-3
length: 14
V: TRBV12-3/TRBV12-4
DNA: TGTGCCAGCAGACGACAGGGGGAGAGAAACACCATATATTTT
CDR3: CASRRQGERNTIYF

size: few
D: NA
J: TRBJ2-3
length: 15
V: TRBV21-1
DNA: TGTGCCAGCAGCAATACCGTGAATAGGACAGATACGCAGTATTTT
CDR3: CASSNTVNRTDTQYF

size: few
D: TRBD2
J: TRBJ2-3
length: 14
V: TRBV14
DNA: TGTGCCAGCAGCCGTAGCGGGAGGACAGATACGCAGTATTTT
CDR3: CASSRSGRTDTQYF

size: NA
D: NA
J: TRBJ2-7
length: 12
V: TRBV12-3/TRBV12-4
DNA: TGTGCCAGCAGTCCCAAGGTCTACGAGCAGTACTTC
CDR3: CASSPKVYEQYF

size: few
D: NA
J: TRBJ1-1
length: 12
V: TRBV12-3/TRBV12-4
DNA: TGTGCCAGCAGTTTATCGTTGGGTGAAGCTTTCTTT
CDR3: CASSLSLGEAFF

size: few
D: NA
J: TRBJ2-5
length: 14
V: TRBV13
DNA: TGTGCCAGCAGCGCTTCGGACGGACAAGAGACCCAGTACTTC
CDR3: CASSASDGQETQYF

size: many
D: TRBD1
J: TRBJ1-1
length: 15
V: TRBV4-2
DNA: TGTGCCAGCAGCCAAATCCGGGACAGGGTTGCTGAAGCTTTCTTT
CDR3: CASSQIRDRVAEAFF

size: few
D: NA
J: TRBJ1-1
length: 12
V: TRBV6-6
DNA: TGTGCCAGCAGTTATCTGAACACTGAAGCTTTCTTT
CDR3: CASSYLNTEAFF

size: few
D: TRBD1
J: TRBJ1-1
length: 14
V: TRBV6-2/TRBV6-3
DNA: TGTGCCAGCAGTTACGGGACAGGGGTCACTGAAGCTTTCTTT
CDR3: CASSYGTGVTEAFF

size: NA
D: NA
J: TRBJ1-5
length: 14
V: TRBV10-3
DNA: TGTGCCAGTCCGGGCAGCGAAAGCAATCAGCCCCAGCATTTT
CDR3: CASPGSESNQPQHF

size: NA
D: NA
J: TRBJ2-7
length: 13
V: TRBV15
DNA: TGTGCCACCAGCACCACTAAGGCCTACGAGCAGTACTTC
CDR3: CATSTTKAYEQYF

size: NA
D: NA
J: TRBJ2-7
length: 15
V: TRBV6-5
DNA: TGTGCCAGCAGTTACTCAGGGGACATATACTACGAGCAGTACTTC
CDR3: CASSYSGDIYYEQYF

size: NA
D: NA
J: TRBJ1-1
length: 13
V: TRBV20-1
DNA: TGCAGTGCCACCCGCGGGGCCAACACTGAAGCTTTCTTT
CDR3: CSATRGANTEAFF